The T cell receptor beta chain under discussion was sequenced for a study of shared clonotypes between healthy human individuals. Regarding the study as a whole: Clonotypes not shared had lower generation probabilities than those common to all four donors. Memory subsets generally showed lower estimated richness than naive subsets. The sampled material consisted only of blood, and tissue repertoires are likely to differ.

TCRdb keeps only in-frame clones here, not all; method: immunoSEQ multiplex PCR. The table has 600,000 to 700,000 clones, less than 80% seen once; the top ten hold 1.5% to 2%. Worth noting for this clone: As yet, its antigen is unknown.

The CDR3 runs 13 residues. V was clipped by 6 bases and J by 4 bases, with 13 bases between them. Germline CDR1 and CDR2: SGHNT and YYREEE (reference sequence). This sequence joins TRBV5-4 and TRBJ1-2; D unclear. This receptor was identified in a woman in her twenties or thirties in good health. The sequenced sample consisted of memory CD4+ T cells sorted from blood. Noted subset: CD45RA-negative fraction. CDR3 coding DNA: TGTGCCAGCAAGGTTAGGGAGGGCTATGGCTACACCTTC. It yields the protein CASKVREGYGYTF.